This T cell receptor (beta chain) was recorded in a study of T-cell reconstitution after alpha-beta-depleted transplantation in children. Details on this clonotype: Antigen unknown.

For TCRbeta, the library was prepared with unique molecular identifiers. TCRdb reanalysed the PCR reads using MiXCR and keeps one entry per CDR3 protein. Here the sample spans about a million distinct CDR3 sequences, roughly 31% being singletons. Study-wide findings and caveats: After transplant, high TCRbeta diversity at day 60 in some patients arose from surviving recipient T cells and thymic progenitors. In patients about two months after transplant, alpha-beta T cells reportedly arose from several hundred expanded graft clones. T-cell numbers and diversity, one year after transplant, stemmed largely from T cells that were newly produced.

This specimen was PBMCs, mostly from graft donor cells, taken 360 days after TCRalphabeta/CD19-depleted stem cell transplant. The TCR sequence derives from a boy under two years old who had a stem cell transplant for SCID, so the T cells may come from the graft donor.

The DNA of the CDR3 is TGTGCCAGCAGCTTCGTCCCGTCTCTAGATCAGTTTGGAAACACCATATATTTT. The encoded protein is CASSFVPSLDQFGNTIYF. V and J are TRBV5-5 and TRBJ1-3; D gene unclear. Germline CDR1 and CDR2: SGHKS and YYEKEE (reference sequence). This CDR3 is built from 18 residues. Between the trimmed V and J ends, which lost 2 bases and 3 bases, there was a span of 21 bases.